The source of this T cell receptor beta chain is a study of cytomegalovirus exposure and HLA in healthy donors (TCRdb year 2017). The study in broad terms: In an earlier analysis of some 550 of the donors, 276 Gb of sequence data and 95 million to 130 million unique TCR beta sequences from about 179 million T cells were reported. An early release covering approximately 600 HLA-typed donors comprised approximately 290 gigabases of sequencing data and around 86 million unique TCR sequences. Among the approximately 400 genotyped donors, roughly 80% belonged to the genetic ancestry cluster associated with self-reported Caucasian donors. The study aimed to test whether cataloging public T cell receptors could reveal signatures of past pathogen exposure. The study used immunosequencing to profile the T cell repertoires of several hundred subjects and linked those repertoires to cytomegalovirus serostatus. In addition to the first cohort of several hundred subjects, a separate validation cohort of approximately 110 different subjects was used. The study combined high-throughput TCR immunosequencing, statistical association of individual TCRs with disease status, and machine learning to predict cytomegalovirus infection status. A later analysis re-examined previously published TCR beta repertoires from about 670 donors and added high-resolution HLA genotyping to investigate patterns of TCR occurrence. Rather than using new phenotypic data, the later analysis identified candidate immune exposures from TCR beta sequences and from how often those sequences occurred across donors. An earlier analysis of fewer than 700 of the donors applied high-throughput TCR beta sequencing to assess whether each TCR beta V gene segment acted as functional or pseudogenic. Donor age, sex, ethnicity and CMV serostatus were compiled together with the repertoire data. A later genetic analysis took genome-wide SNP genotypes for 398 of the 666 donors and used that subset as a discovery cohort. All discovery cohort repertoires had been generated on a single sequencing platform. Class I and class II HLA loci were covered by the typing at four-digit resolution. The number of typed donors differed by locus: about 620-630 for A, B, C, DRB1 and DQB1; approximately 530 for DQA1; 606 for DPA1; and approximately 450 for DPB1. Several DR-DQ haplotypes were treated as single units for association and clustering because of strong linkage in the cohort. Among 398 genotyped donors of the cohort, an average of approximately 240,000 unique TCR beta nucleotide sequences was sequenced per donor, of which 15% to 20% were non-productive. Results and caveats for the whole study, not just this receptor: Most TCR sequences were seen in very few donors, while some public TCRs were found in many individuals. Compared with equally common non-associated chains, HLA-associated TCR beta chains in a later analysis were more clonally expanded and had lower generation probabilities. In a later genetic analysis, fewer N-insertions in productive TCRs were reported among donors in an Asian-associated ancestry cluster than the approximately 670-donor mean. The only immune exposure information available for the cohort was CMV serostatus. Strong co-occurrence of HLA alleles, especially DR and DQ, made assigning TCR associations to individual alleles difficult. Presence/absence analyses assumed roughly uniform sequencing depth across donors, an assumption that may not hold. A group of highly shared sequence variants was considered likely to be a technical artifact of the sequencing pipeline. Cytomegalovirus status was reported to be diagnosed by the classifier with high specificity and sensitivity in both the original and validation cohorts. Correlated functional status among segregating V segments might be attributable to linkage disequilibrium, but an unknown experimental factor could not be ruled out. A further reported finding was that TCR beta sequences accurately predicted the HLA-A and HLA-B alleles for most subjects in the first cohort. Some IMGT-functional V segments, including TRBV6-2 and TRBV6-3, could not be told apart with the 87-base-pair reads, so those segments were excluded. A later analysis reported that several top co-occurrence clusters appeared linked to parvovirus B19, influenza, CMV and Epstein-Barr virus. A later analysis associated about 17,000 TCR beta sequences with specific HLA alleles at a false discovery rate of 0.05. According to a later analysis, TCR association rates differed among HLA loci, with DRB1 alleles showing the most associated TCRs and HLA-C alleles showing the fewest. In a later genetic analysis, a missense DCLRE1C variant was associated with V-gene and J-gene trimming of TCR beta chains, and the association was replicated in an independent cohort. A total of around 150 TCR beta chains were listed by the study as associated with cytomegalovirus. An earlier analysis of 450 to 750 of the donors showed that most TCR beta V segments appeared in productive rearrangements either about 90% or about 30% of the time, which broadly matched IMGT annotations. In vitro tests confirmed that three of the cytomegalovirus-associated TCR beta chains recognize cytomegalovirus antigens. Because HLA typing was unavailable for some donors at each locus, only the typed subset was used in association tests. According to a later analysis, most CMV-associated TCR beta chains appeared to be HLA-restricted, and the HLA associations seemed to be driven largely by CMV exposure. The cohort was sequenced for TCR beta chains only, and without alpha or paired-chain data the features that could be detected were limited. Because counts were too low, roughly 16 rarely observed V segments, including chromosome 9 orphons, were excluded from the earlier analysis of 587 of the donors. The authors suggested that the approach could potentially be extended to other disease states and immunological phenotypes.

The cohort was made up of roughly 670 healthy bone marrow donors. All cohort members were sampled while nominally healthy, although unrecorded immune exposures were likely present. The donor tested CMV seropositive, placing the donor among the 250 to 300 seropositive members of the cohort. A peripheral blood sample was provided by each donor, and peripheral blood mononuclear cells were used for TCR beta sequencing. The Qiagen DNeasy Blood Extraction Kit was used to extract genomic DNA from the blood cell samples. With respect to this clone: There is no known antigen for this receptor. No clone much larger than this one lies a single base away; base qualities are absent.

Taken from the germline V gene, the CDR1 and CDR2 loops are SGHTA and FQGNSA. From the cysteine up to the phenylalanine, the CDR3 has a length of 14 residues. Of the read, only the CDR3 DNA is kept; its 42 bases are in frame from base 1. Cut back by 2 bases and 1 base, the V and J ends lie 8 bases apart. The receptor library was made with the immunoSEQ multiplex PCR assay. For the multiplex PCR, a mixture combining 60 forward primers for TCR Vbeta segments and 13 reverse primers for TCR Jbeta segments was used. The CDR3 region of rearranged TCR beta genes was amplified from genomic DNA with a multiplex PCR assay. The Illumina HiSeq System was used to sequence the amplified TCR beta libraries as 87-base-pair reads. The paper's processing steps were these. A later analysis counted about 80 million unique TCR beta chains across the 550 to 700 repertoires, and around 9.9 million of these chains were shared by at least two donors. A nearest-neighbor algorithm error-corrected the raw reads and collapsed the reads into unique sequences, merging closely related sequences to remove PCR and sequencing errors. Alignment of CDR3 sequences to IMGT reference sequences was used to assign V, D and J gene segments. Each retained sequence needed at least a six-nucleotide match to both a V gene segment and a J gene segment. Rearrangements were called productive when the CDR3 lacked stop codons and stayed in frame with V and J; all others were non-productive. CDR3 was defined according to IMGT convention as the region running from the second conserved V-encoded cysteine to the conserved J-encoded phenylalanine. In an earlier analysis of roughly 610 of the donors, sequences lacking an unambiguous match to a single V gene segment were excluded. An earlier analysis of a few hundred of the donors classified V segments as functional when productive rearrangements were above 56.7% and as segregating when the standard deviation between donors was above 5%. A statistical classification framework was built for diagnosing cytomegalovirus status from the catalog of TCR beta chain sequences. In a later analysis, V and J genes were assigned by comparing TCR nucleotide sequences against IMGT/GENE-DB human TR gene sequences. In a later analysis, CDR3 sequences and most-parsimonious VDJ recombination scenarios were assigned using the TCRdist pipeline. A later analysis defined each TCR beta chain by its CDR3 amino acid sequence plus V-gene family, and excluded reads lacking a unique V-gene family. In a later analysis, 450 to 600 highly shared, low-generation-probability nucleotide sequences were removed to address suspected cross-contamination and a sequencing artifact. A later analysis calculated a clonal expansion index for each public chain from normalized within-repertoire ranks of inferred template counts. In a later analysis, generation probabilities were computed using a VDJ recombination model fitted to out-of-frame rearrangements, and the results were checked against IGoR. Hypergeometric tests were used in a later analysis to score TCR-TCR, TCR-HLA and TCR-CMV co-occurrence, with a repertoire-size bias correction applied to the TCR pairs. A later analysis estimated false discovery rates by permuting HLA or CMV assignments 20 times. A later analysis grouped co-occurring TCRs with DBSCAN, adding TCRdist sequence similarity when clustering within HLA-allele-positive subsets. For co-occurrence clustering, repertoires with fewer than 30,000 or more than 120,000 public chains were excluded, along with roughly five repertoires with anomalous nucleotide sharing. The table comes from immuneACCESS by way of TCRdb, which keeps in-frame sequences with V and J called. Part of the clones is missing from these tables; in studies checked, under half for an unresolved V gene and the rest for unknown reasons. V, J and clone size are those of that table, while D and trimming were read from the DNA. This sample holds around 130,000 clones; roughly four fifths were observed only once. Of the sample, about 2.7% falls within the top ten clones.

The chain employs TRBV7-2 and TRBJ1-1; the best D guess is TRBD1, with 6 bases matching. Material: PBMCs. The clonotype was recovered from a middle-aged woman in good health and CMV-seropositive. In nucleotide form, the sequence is TGTGCCAGCAGCTTACAGACAGGGAACACTGAAGCTTTCTTT. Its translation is CASSLQTGNTEAFF.